This is a list of T cell receptor beta chains from one sample in a study of cytotoxic CD8 clonotypes in ibrutinib-treated CLL. Data came from immunoSEQ multiplex PCR; TCRdb stores just in-frame clones and leaves some out. Of 120,000 to 150,000 clones listed, roughly 90% are singletons. The source material was PBMCs, sampled after 12 months of ibrutinib treatment. The receptor source for this set is a human donor with chronic lymphocytic leukemia. CDR3s include the opening cysteine and the closing phenylalanine or tryptophan. Fields, in order: clone size, D gene, V gene, J gene, CDR3 protein, CDR3 DNA. A D gene is named only where the DNA matches it firmly. Only some rows state a clone size, as once, few, many or a class for expanded clones.

clone_size: NA; d_call: NA; v_call: TRBV10-1; j_call: TRBJ2-3; cdr3_aa: CASSESSYATDTQYF; cdr3_nt: TGCGCCAGCAGTGAGTCGTCCTACGCCACAGATACGCAGTATTTT
clone_size: NA; d_call: TRBD1; v_call: TRBV5-5; j_call: TRBJ1-1; cdr3_aa: CASSVGQPNTEAFF; cdr3_nt: TGTGCCAGCAGTGTGGGACAGCCGAACACTGAAGCTTTCTTT
clone_size: few; d_call: TRBD1; v_call: TRBV7-9; j_call: TRBJ1-5; cdr3_aa: CASSPDRVRSNQPQHF; cdr3_nt: TGTGCCAGCAGCCCCGACAGGGTACGAAGCAATCAGCCCCAGCATTTT
clone_size: NA; d_call: NA; v_call: TRBV5-5; j_call: TRBJ2-5; cdr3_aa: CASSLGQMEETQYF; cdr3_nt: TGTGCCAGCAGCTTGGGACAGATGGAGGAGACCCAGTACTTC
clone_size: NA; d_call: NA; v_call: TRBV9; j_call: TRBJ2-7; cdr3_aa: CASSTGGAFAYEQYF; cdr3_nt: TGTGCCAGCAGCACCGGGGGCGCTTTCGCCTACGAGCAGTACTTC
clone_size: NA; d_call: NA; v_call: TRBV7-2; j_call: TRBJ2-7; cdr3_aa: CASSLASLSDEQYF; cdr3_nt: TGTGCCAGCAGCTTGGCTAGCCTGTCGGACGAGCAGTACTTC
clone_size: NA; d_call: NA; v_call: TRBV7-3; j_call: TRBJ1-1; cdr3_aa: CASSFPRRGTEAFF; cdr3_nt: TGTGCCAGCAGCTTCCCCCGACGCGGGACTGAAGCTTTCTTT
clone_size: NA; d_call: TRBD2; v_call: TRBV25-1; j_call: TRBJ2-1; cdr3_aa: CASSGTSGRQFF; cdr3_nt: TGTGCCAGCAGTGGGACTAGCGGGAGGCAGTTCTTC
clone_size: NA; d_call: NA; v_call: TRBV11-2; j_call: TRBJ2-7; cdr3_aa: CASSLSGDEQYF; cdr3_nt: TGTGCCAGCAGCTTATCGGGGGACGAGCAGTACTTC
clone_size: NA; d_call: NA; v_call: TRBV5-1; j_call: TRBJ1-4; cdr3_aa: CASSQQGLLNEKLFF; cdr3_nt: TGCGCCAGCAGCCAACAGGGCCTTCTGAATGAAAAACTGTTTTTT
clone_size: NA; d_call: NA; v_call: TRBV7-8; j_call: TRBJ1-5; cdr3_aa: CASSTGVGIYQPQHF; cdr3_nt: TGTGCCAGCAGCACGGGGGTGGGCATCTATCAGCCCCAGCATTTT
clone_size: NA; d_call: NA; v_call: TRBV6-1; j_call: TRBJ2-7; cdr3_aa: CASSEGRTEPYEQYF; cdr3_nt: TGTGCCAGCAGTGAAGGGAGGACGGAACCCTACGAGCAGTACTTC
clone_size: NA; d_call: NA; v_call: TRBV7-2; j_call: TRBJ1-1; cdr3_aa: CASSLAEDTEAFF; cdr3_nt: TGTGCCAGCTCGCTGGCGGAGGACACTGAAGCTTTCTTT
clone_size: NA; d_call: NA; v_call: TRBV11-3; j_call: TRBJ2-7; cdr3_aa: CASSLSYGYEQYF; cdr3_nt: TGTGCCAGCAGCTTAAGTTACGGGTACGAGCAGTACTTC
clone_size: NA; d_call: TRBD2; v_call: TRBV6-5; j_call: TRBJ2-7; cdr3_aa: CASSYKREGYEQYF; cdr3_nt: TGTGCCAGCAGTTACAAGCGGGAGGGATACGAGCAGTACTTC
clone_size: NA; d_call: NA; v_call: TRBV30; j_call: TRBJ2-7; cdr3_aa: CAWSAGETYEQYF; cdr3_nt: TGTGCCTGGAGCGCAGGGGAGACCTACGAGCAGTACTTC
clone_size: NA; d_call: NA; v_call: TRBV5-1; j_call: TRBJ2-7; cdr3_aa: CASSLAEGVYEQYF; cdr3_nt: TGCGCCAGCAGCTTGGCCGAAGGGGTTTACGAGCAGTACTTC
clone_size: NA; d_call: NA; v_call: TRBV5-6; j_call: TRBJ2-3; cdr3_aa: CASSFPEEGPRSDTQYF; cdr3_nt: TGTGCCAGCAGCTTCCCGGAAGAGGGCCCCCGTAGCGATACGCAGTATTTT
clone_size: NA; d_call: NA; v_call: TRBV11-3; j_call: TRBJ2-1; cdr3_aa: CASSGGTRMEDEQFF; cdr3_nt: TGTGCCAGCAGCGGCGGAACTAGGATGGAGGATGAGCAGTTCTTC
clone_size: NA; d_call: NA; v_call: TRBV9; j_call: TRBJ2-1; cdr3_aa: CASSQSGEQFF; cdr3_nt: TGTGCCAGCAGTCAATCGGGTGAGCAGTTCTTC
clone_size: NA; d_call: NA; v_call: TRBV7-9; j_call: TRBJ2-5; cdr3_aa: CASSFQGGETQYF; cdr3_nt: TGTGCCAGCAGCTTCCAGGGCGGGGAGACCCAGTACTTC
clone_size: NA; d_call: NA; v_call: TRBV9; j_call: TRBJ1-2; cdr3_aa: CASSGGRLHHGYTF; cdr3_nt: TGTGCCAGCAGCGGAGGACGGCTTCATCATGGCTACACCTTC
clone_size: NA; d_call: NA; v_call: TRBV7-2; j_call: TRBJ2-7; cdr3_aa: CASSDTRAYEQYF; cdr3_nt: TGTGCCAGCAGCGACACTAGGGCCTACGAGCAGTACTTC
clone_size: NA; d_call: NA; v_call: TRBV5-6; j_call: TRBJ2-7; cdr3_aa: CASSFGRRTYEQYF; cdr3_nt: TGTGCCAGCAGCTTTGGACGGAGAACCTACGAGCAGTACTTC
clone_size: NA; d_call: NA; v_call: TRBV6-5; j_call: TRBJ2-3; cdr3_aa: CASRIQGKSTDTQYF; cdr3_nt: TGTGCCAGCAGGATCCAAGGCAAGAGCACAGATACGCAGTATTTT
clone_size: NA; d_call: TRBD2; v_call: TRBV5-1; j_call: TRBJ2-3; cdr3_aa: CASSLLAGEDTQYF; cdr3_nt: TGCGCCAGCAGCTTGCTAGCGGGAGAAGATACGCAGTATTTT
clone_size: NA; d_call: NA; v_call: TRBV30; j_call: TRBJ1-2; cdr3_aa: CAWSNGAGGYTF; cdr3_nt: TGTGCCTGGAGTAACGGGGCGGGAGGCTACACCTTC
clone_size: once; d_call: NA; v_call: TRBV11-3; j_call: TRBJ2-1; cdr3_aa: CASSTEDNYNEQFF; cdr3_nt: TGTGCCAGCAGCACTGAGGACAATTACAATGAGCAGTTCTTC
clone_size: once; d_call: NA; v_call: TRBV4-1; j_call: TRBJ2-5; cdr3_aa: CASSPDGPKETQYF; cdr3_nt: TGCGCCAGCAGCCCTGACGGACCGAAAGAGACCCAGTACTTC
clone_size: NA; d_call: NA; v_call: TRBV29-1; j_call: TRBJ2-2; cdr3_aa: CSAGAVGELFF; cdr3_nt: TGCAGCGCAGGGGCGGTCGGGGAGCTGTTTTTT
clone_size: NA; d_call: NA; v_call: TRBV27; j_call: TRBJ2-2; cdr3_aa: CASSFQEVDKKYTGELFF; cdr3_nt: TGTGCCAGCAGTTTCCAAGAGGTGGACAAAAAGTACACCGGGGAGCTGTTTTTT
clone_size: NA; d_call: NA; v_call: TRBV9; j_call: TRBJ1-2; cdr3_aa: CASSPVVDGYTF; cdr3_nt: TGTGCCAGCAGCCCCGTCGTGGATGGCTACACCTTC
clone_size: NA; d_call: NA; v_call: TRBV11-3; j_call: TRBJ1-1; cdr3_aa: CASSSGGGTEAFF; cdr3_nt: TGTGCCAGCAGCTCCGGGGGAGGCACTGAAGCTTTCTTT
clone_size: NA; d_call: NA; v_call: TRBV29-1; j_call: TRBJ2-3; cdr3_aa: CSVEDPSTSRGTQYF; cdr3_nt: TGCAGCGTTGAAGATCCCTCGACTAGTCGAGGTACGCAGTATTTT
clone_size: NA; d_call: NA; v_call: TRBV6-1; j_call: TRBJ2-7; cdr3_aa: CASSEDSGWFYEQYF; cdr3_nt: TGTGCCAGCAGTGAAGATAGCGGCTGGTTCTACGAGCAGTACTTC
clone_size: NA; d_call: TRBD2; v_call: TRBV7-2; j_call: TRBJ2-4; cdr3_aa: CASSLPQGRGNIQYF; cdr3_nt: TGTGCCAGCAGCCTCCCCCAAGGGAGGGGTAACATTCAGTACTTC
clone_size: NA; d_call: NA; v_call: TRBV5-1; j_call: TRBJ1-1; cdr3_aa: CASSVNSEAFF; cdr3_nt: TGCGCCAGCAGTGTCAATTCTGAAGCTTTCTTT
clone_size: NA; d_call: TRBD1; v_call: TRBV28; j_call: TRBJ1-2; cdr3_aa: CASNSKSGTGGAGYGYTF; cdr3_nt: TGTGCCAGCAACAGTAAATCCGGGACAGGGGGCGCGGGCTATGGCTACACCTTC
clone_size: NA; d_call: NA; v_call: TRBV27; j_call: TRBJ2-5; cdr3_aa: CASRPGPGRLTQETQYF; cdr3_nt: TGTGCCAGCAGACCGGGGCCGGGACGGTTAACCCAAGAGACCCAGTACTTC
clone_size: NA; d_call: TRBD1; v_call: TRBV6-6; j_call: TRBJ1-2; cdr3_aa: CASSYSGQGDYGYTF; cdr3_nt: TGTGCCAGCAGTTACTCGGGACAGGGTGACTATGGCTACACCTTC
clone_size: once; d_call: TRBD1; v_call: TRBV5-8; j_call: TRBJ2-6; cdr3_aa: CASSKGAGANVLTF; cdr3_nt: TGTGCCAGCAGCAAGGGGGCCGGGGCCAACGTCCTGACTTTC
clone_size: NA; d_call: NA; v_call: TRBV18; j_call: TRBJ2-7; cdr3_aa: CASSPGNLEQYF; cdr3_nt: TGTGCCAGCTCACCGGGCAATCTCGAGCAGTACTTC
clone_size: NA; d_call: NA; v_call: TRBV28; j_call: TRBJ2-2; cdr3_aa: CASTPSGGQGTGELFF; cdr3_nt: TGTGCCAGCACCCCCTCCGGGGGGCAGGGCACCGGGGAGCTGTTTTTT
clone_size: NA; d_call: TRBD2; v_call: TRBV27; j_call: TRBJ2-1; cdr3_aa: CASSQREYLDEQFF; cdr3_nt: TGTGCCAGCAGCCAGCGGGAGTATTTGGATGAGCAGTTCTTC
clone_size: NA; d_call: TRBD1; v_call: TRBV6-5; j_call: TRBJ1-4; cdr3_aa: CASSYGWTGAEKLFF; cdr3_nt: TGTGCCAGCAGTTATGGTTGGACAGGAGCCGAAAAACTGTTTTTT
clone_size: NA; d_call: NA; v_call: TRBV6-5; j_call: TRBJ2-5; cdr3_aa: CASSYSGTEETQYF; cdr3_nt: TGTGCCAGCAGTTACTCGGGGACGGAGGAGACCCAGTACTTC
clone_size: once; d_call: TRBD2; v_call: TRBV25-1; j_call: TRBJ2-7; cdr3_aa: CASGGGHEQYF; cdr3_nt: TGTGCCAGCGGGGGGGGACACGAGCAGTACTTC
clone_size: few; d_call: NA; v_call: TRBV7-3; j_call: TRBJ2-3; cdr3_aa: CASSLTSSGFDRDTQYF; cdr3_nt: TGTGCCAGCAGCTTAACGTCTTCCGGGTTTGACAGAGATACGCAGTATTTT
clone_size: NA; d_call: NA; v_call: TRBV11-3; j_call: TRBJ2-5; cdr3_aa: CASSPTGQETQYF; cdr3_nt: TGTGCCAGCAGCCCGACAGGACAAGAGACCCAGTACTTC
clone_size: few; d_call: NA; v_call: TRBV18; j_call: TRBJ1-1; cdr3_aa: CASSPSLAEAFF; cdr3_nt: TGTGCCAGCTCCCCCTCGCTTGCTGAAGCTTTCTTT
clone_size: NA; d_call: TRBD2; v_call: TRBV7-9; j_call: TRBJ2-3; cdr3_aa: CASSLGVSSGSADTQYF; cdr3_nt: TGTGCCAGCAGCTTAGGTGTTTCTAGCGGGAGCGCAGATACGCAGTATTTT
clone_size: NA; d_call: NA; v_call: TRBV6-6; j_call: TRBJ2-1; cdr3_aa: CASSYSIAEGGEQFF; cdr3_nt: TGTGCCAGCAGTTACTCGATCGCCGAGGGTGGTGAGCAGTTCTTC
clone_size: NA; d_call: NA; v_call: TRBV6-5; j_call: TRBJ1-3; cdr3_aa: CASSYGPGGNTIYF; cdr3_nt: TGTGCCAGCAGTTACGGACCAGGCGGAAACACCATATATTTT
clone_size: NA; d_call: NA; v_call: TRBV6-1; j_call: TRBJ2-3; cdr3_aa: CASSEGPRGTQYF; cdr3_nt: TGTGCCAGCAGCGAGGGACCCCGAGGGACGCAGTATTTT
clone_size: NA; d_call: NA; v_call: TRBV28; j_call: TRBJ2-7; cdr3_aa: CASSLRLGGEQYF; cdr3_nt: TGTGCCAGCAGTCTTCGACTGGGGGGCGAGCAGTACTTC
clone_size: NA; d_call: NA; v_call: TRBV7-3; j_call: TRBJ2-5; cdr3_aa: CASSRLLQETQYF; cdr3_nt: TGTGCCAGCAGCCGACTCCTCCAAGAGACCCAGTACTTC
clone_size: NA; d_call: TRBD2; v_call: TRBV11-3; j_call: TRBJ2-7; cdr3_aa: CASSSGTSGFNEQYF; cdr3_nt: TGTGCCAGCAGCTCCGGGACTAGCGGGTTCAACGAGCAGTACTTC